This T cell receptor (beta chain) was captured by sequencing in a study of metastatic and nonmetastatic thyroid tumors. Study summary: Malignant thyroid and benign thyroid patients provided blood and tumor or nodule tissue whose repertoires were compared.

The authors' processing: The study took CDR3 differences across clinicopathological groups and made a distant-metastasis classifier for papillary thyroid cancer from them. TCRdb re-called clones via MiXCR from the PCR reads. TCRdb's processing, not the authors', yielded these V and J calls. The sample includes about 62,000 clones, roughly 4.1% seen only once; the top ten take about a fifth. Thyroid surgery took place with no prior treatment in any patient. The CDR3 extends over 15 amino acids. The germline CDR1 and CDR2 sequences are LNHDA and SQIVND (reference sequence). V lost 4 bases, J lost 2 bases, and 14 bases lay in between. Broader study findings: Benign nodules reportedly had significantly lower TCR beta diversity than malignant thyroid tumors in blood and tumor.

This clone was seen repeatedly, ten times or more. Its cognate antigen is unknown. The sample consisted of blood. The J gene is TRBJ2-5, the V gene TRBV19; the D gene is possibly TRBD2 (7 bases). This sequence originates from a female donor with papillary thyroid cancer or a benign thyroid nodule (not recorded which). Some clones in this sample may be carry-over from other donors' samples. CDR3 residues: CASSRMGGPQETQYF. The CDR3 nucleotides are TGTGCCAGTAGTAGGATGGGGGGGCCTCAAGAGACCCAGTACTTC.